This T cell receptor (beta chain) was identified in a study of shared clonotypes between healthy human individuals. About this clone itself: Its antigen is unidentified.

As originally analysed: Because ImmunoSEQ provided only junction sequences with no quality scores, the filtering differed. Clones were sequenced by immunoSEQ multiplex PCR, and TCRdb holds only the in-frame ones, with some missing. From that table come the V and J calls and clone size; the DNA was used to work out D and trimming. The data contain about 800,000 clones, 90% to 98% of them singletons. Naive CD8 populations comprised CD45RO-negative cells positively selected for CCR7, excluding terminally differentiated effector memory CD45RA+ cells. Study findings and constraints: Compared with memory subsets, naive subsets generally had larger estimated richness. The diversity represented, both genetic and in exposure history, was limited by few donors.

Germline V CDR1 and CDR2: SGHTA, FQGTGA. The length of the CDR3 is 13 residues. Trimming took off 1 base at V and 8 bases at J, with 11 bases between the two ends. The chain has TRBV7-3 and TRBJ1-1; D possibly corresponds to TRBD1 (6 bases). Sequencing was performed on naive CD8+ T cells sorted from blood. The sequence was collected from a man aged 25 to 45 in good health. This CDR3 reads CASSLNLDREAFF. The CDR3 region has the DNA TGTGCCAGCAGCTTAAATTTGGACAGAGAAGCTTTCTTT.